Listed below are T cell receptor beta chains from one sample, sequenced in a study of cytomegalovirus exposure and HLA in healthy donors. Clones were sequenced by immunoSEQ multiplex PCR, and TCRdb holds only the in-frame ones, with some missing. The sample includes some 160,000 clones, 70% to 90% of them seen just once. Sequenced sample: PBMCs. Receptor source: a woman aged 18-29 years in good health and CMV-seronegative. CDR3s leave out the opening cysteine and the closing phenylalanine or tryptophan. Each record gives: clone size, V gene, J gene, CDR3 protein. Size values are once, few and many counts, or a class for expanded clones, and some rows have none.

>.|TRBV6-6|TRBJ1-3
ASSLDRASGNTIY
>few|TRBV6-6|TRBJ1-4
ASSNAGTGGEKLF
>.|TRBV18|TRBJ1-5
ASSLRPGTGNNNQPQH
>.|TRBV28|TRBJ1-2
ASSFDREVLGGYT
>once|TRBV28|TRBJ2-1
ASSFLLLRHEQF
>.|TRBV5-1|TRBJ1-1
ASSLHSNSEAF
>.|TRBV9|.
ASSPGGASGGEQY
>.|TRBV6-1|TRBJ1-2
ASSRAGTVYGYT
>.|TRBV27|TRBJ2-3
ASSLSPGLALTDTQY
>.|TRBV28|TRBJ2-7
ASSRRTPAQY
>.|TRBV29-1|TRBJ1-2
SVRDSYGYT
>.|TRBV10-3|TRBJ2-2
AISLSGTGDTGELF
>.|TRBV9|TRBJ1-1
ASSVEGTVQMNTEAF
>.|TRBV28|TRBJ1-2
AATSGVNAAYGYT
>few|TRBV27|TRBJ2-2
ASRLARNTGELF
>.|TRBV30|TRBJ2-7
AWGQLYEQY
>.|TRBV27|.
ASSLSKSYEQY
>.|TRBV6-6|TRBJ2-1
ASSYSGAGGRNEQF
>.|TRBV7-9|TRBJ2-7
ASSQRPGQGLGEQY
>.|TRBV7-9|TRBJ2-6
ASSLDSFSGANVLT
>.|TRBV5-4|TRBJ2-5
ASSVTSGSTQETQY
>once|TRBV4-2|TRBJ2-7
ASSQDGGGTYEQY
>few|TRBV2|TRBJ2-7
ASRTTGATYEQY
>.|TRBV6-4|TRBJ2-3
ASSARDSSTDTQY
>.|TRBV5-4|TRBJ1-2
ASSLVQNGYT
>.|TRBV5-1|TRBJ2-5
ASSPGLAGDFETQY
>.|TRBV6-5|TRBJ1-1
ASSQGLEAF
>medium-sized|TRBV6-1|TRBJ2-2
ASSDGTLNTGELF
>.|TRBV6-5|TRBJ2-3
ASSYFGAADTQY
>.|TRBV2|TRBJ1-5
ASSTTRYSNQPQH
>.|TRBV5-1|TRBJ1-1
ASSSEIGRYEAF
>.|TRBV11-2|TRBJ1-6
ASSPPGEPSPLH
>.|TRBV6-5|TRBJ2-7
ASSYPGAHEQY
>.|TRBV9|TRBJ2-7
ASSVGGQPNEQY
>.|TRBV27|TRBJ1-2
ASSLKNPGQGVGYT
>few|TRBV7-9|TRBJ1-1
ASSFLGPDTEAF
>.|TRBV19|TRBJ1-3
ASSTTVSSGNTIY
>.|TRBV12-2|TRBJ2-7
ASRRGVRYEQY
>.|TRBV28|TRBJ2-1
ASSLGGRALNEQF
>.|TRBV18|TRBJ1-1
ASSPGTPNTEAF
>.|TRBV28|TRBJ2-6
ASSLGTGVSGANVLT
>.|TRBV15|TRBJ1-3
ATSRDRVHTGNTIY
>.|TRBV5-1|TRBJ2-1
ASSLGGIWVGNEQF
>once|TRBV7-9|TRBJ1-2
ASSLADRSYGYT